These T cell receptor beta chains were read from a single sample in a study of blood T cell repertoires in COVID-19. Profiled with immunoSEQ multiplex PCR; TCRdb holds only in-frame clones, not every one. The table lists some 260,000 clones, 70% to 85% of them singletons. The specimen was peripheral blood. These receptors originate from a woman older than 75 with active or convalescent COVID-19. Both conserved end residues are trimmed from each CDR3.

cdr3_aa v_call
ASSLAARGQGYEQY TRBV11-2
ASSRWTASSYEQY TRBV14
ASSVSQGSGNTIY TRBV9
ASSKRTAGYT TRBV21-1
ASSPIGGKTTDTQY TRBV3-1/TRBV3-2
ASSSSRGTQY TRBV12-3/TRBV12-4
SARPSEQETQY TRBV29-1
AISETGDGFDEQF TRBV10-3
ASSRGGSGRQPQH TRBV19
AWRVNGRVNYGYT TRBV30
ASEKDRDYYGYT TRBV6-4
ASSSGQGGHNSPLH TRBV5-1
ASSRSLGRSYEQY TRBV18
ASSLRQGGMETQY TRBV5-1
ASSSDRGDQPQH TRBV27
ASSQGVAMNTEAF TRBV3-1/TRBV3-2
ASSSGTINTGELF TRBV11-3
ATRGAGTEAF TRBV24-1
SASAGNQPQH TRBV20-1
ASKRKTGVQPQH TRBV19
ASSPTLRGSDSPLH TRBV7-8
ASSLDMGTGGNEKLF TRBV5-6
ASSLWSLTDTQY TRBV5-1
ASSQDPSGGYNEQF TRBV4-2